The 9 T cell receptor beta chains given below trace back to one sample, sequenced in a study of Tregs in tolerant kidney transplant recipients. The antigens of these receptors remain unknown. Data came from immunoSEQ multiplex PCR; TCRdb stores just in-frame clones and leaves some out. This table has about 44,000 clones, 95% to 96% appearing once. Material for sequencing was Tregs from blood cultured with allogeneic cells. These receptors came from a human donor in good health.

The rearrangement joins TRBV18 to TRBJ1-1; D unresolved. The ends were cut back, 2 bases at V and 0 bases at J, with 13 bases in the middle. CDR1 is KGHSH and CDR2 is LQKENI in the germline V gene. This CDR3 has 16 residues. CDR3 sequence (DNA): TGTGCCAGCTCACCAAACGGAGCGGGCGTGAACACTGAAGCTTTCTTT. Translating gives CASSPNGAGVNTEAFF. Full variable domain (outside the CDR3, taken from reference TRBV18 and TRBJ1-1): NAGVMQNPRHLVRRRGQEARLRCSPMKGHSHVYWYRQLPEEGLKFMVYLQKENIIDESGMPKERFSAEFPKEGPSILRIQQVVRGDSAAYFCASSPNGAGVNTEAFFGQGTRLTVV.

Written as DNA, the CDR3 is TGCGCCAGCAGCTTGTTTCGAGTCAGTTGGGACCCGAACACTGAAGCTTTCTTT. Encoded protein: CASSLFRVSWDPNTEAFF. This chain connects TRBV5-1 to TRBJ1-1, with TRBD1 as a possible D gene (5 bases). Trimming left V 1 base short and J 1 base short, with 20 bases between. The CDR3 extends over 18 amino acids. CDR1 and CDR2 (germline): SGHRS, YFSETQ.

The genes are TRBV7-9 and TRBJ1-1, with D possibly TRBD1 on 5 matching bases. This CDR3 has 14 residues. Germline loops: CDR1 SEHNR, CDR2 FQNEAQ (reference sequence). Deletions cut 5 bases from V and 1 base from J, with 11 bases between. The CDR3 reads CASSRGRENTEAFF. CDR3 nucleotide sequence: TGTGCCAGCAGCCGGGGCAGGGAGAACACTGAAGCTTTCTTT.

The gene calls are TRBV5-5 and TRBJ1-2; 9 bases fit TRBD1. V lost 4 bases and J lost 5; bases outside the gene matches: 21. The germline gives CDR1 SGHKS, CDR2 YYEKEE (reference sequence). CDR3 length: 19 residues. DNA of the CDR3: TGTGCCAGCAGCCTACTAGGACTTACCCCCGGGACAGGGTCATATGGCTACACCTTC. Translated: CASSLLGLTPGTGSYGYTF.

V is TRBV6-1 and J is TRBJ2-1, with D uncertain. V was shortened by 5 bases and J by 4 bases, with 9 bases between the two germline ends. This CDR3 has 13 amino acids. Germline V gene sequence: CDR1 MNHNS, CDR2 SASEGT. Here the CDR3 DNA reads TGTGCCAGCAGTAGGGTCCCTTACAATGAGCAGTTCTTC. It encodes CASSRVPYNEQFF.

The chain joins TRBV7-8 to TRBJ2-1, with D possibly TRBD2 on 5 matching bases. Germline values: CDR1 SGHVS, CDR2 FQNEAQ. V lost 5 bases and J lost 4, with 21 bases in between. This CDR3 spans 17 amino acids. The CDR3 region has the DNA TGTGCCAGCAGCCGCAGGACTGCCATTTTGGGTTACAATGAGCAGTTCTTC. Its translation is CASSRRTAILGYNEQFF.

The CDR3 nucleotides are TGTGCCAGCAGCTCCCTCGGACAGGCGACCTATGGCTACACCTTC. This translates into CASSSLGQATYGYTF. The V gene is TRBV7-9, the J gene TRBJ1-2, with 7 nucleotides matching TRBD1. Germline V gene sequence: CDR1 SEHNR, CDR2 FQNEAQ (reference sequence). The J segment lost 4 bases and the V segment lost 4 bases, leaving 9 bases of the junction unmatched. The CDR3 extends over 15 amino acids.

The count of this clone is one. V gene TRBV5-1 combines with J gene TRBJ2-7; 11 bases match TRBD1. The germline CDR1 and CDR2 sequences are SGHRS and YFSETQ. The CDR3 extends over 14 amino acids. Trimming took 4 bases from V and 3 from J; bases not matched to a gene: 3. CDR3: CASSLGTGGYEQYF. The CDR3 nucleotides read TGCGCCAGCAGCCTTGGGACAGGGGGCTACGAGCAGTACTTC.

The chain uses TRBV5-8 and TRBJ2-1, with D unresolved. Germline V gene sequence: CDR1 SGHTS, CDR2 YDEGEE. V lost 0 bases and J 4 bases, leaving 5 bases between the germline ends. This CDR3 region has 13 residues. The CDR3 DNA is TGTGCCAGCAGCTTGGGCGCATACAATGAGCAGTTCTTC. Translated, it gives CASSLGAYNEQFF.